These 23 T cell receptor beta chains originate from one sample sequenced in a study of blood T cells in healthy people across ages. Alongside a J-beta primer mix, a sample-barcoded 5' primer served in a second PCR lasting 7 to 11 cycles. TCRdb recomputed calls from the 5' RACE reads with MiXCR, one row per CDR3 protein. The data hold approximately 690,000 distinct CDR3 sequences, with 58% observed a single time. Sample: blood. These receptors all come from a man aged 55 to 70 in good health.

This clonotype was detected ten times or more. The chain couples TRBV5-1 to TRBJ2-7; D perhaps matches TRBD1 (6 bases). The V and J ends lost 0 bases and 6 bases respectively, with 7 bases between them. CDR3 length: 12 amino acids. CDR1 and CDR2 from the germline V gene are SGHRS and YFSETQ. In DNA form, the CDR3 reads TGCGCCAGCAGCTTGGAAGGGGGCGAGCAGTACTTC. Its protein is CASSLEGGEQYF.

The chain is built from TRBV20-1 and TRBJ1-5, with 9 nucleotides matching TRBD1. From germline, CDR1 is DFQATT and CDR2 SNEGSKA (reference sequence). The V and J ends lost 6 bases and 6 bases, in that order; junction bases with no gene match: 12. This CDR3 comprises 15 residues. The CDR3 DNA follows: TGCAGTGCCAGCCGCGGGACAGGGCCCGGTCAGCCCCAGCATTTT. Residues: CSASRGTGPGQPQHF.

This clonotype was counted a few times. The genes are TRBV10-3 and TRBJ2-7; D perhaps matches TRBD2 (6 bases). The length of the CDR3 is 12 residues. The V end lost 6 bases, the J end lost 7 bases, and 13 bases lay between the germline ends. The germline V gene encodes CDR1 ENHRY and CDR2 SYGVKD. CDR3 DNA: TGTGCCATCAGGGCGTGGGCGGGGGAGCAGTACTTC. Amino acids: CAIRAWAGEQYF.

CDR3 residues: CASSHPDRNYGYTF. CDR3 in DNA: TGTGCCAGCAGTCACCCGGACAGAAACTATGGCTACACCTTC. This chain connects TRBV6-2 or TRBV6-3 to TRBJ1-2; tentative D call: TRBD1 (6 bases). Trimming took off 5 bases at V and 2 bases at J, with 12 bases between the two ends. Germline CDR1 and CDR2: MNHEY and SVGEGT. CDR3 length: 14 residues.

This clonotype was detected ten times or more. Possible read error: a much larger clone is one base away. The rearrangement links TRBV5-1 to TRBJ2-7; D is perhaps TRBD1 or TRBD2 (5 bases each). V was cut by 4 bases and J by 0 bases, with 11 bases left in between. From germline, CDR1 is SGHRS and CDR2 YFSETQ. This CDR3 spans 14 amino acids. The CDR3 sequence: CASSVGTGSYEQYF. The CDR3 DNA is TGCGCCAGCAGCGTGGGGACGGGCTCCTACGAGCAGTACTTC. Filled out from reference TRBV5-1 and TRBJ2-7, the complete variable domain reads KAGVTQTPRYLIKTRGQQVTLSCSPISGHRSVSWYQQTPGQGLQFLFEYFSETQRNKGNFPGRFSGRQFSNSRSEMNVSTLELGDSALYLCASSVGTGSYEQYFGPGTRLTVT.

V gene TRBV6-5 combines with J gene TRBJ2-5, with a possible D match to TRBD1 (5 bases). CDR1 MNHEY and CDR2 SVGAGI come from the germline V gene. CDR3 length: 15 amino acids. With 0 bases removed from V and 5 bases from J, the gap between germline ends came to 13 bases. The CDR3 DNA sequence: TGTGCCAGCAGTTACTCAGGCAGGGCGTACGAGACCCAGTACTTC. As protein: CASSYSGRAYETQYF.

The chain links TRBV28 to TRBJ2-7, with D hard to call. The end of the DNA fits TRBJ2-5 better, so the J call may be wrong. The V gene's germline CDR1 is MDHEN and CDR2 SYDVKM. The CDR3 is 14 residues long. The CDR3 region is CASSLSLVTETQYF. The CDR3 DNA follows: TGTGCCAGCAGTTTAAGTCTAGTTACCGAGACCCAGTACTTC.

The V call is TRBV7-9, the J call TRBJ2-1; TRBD2 aligns across 11 bases. V was clipped by 5 bases and J by 7 bases; unmatched bases: 4. This CDR3 is built from 14 residues. Germline V lookup: CDR1 SEHNR, CDR2 FQNEAQ (reference sequence). CDR3 sequence: CASSGGTSGNEQFF. As DNA, the CDR3 is TGTGCCAGCAGCGGAGGGACTAGCGGAAATGAGCAGTTCTTC.

The rearrangement joins TRBV7-9 to TRBJ2-1; D ambiguous. The CDR3 is 12 amino acids. V shed 2 bases and J shed 8 bases, with 7 bases lying between them. Germline V gene sequence: CDR1 SEHNR, CDR2 FQNEAQ (reference sequence). The DNA of the CDR3 is TGTGCCAGCAGCTTAATTCAGTATGAGCAGTTCTTC. Residues: CASSLIQYEQFF.

The gene calls are TRBV6-6 and TRBJ1-2; 9 bases map to TRBD1. V gave up 2 bases and J gave up 4 bases; unmatched junction bases: 5. This CDR3 has 15 amino acids. CDR1 MNHNY and CDR2 SVGAGI come from the germline V gene (reference sequence). The CDR3 bases are TGTGCCAGCAGTTACCCGCAGACAGGGGGCTATGGCTACACCTTC. Its protein is CASSYPQTGGYGYTF.

V is TRBV20-1 and J is TRBJ2-5; a weak D match, TRBD2 (7 bases). V was shortened by 3 bases and J by 1 base, with 12 bases between the two germline ends. The CDR3 is 14 amino acids. The V gene's germline CDR1 is DFQATT and CDR2 SNEGSKA (reference sequence). CDR3 amino acids: CSARGGAGQETQYF. The CDR3, as DNA: TGCAGTGCTAGGGGGGGGGCAGGCCAAGAGACCCAGTACTTC.

CDR3 coding DNA: TGTGCCAGCAGTGAAGCAGGGAGGATCTATGGCTACACCTTC. Amino acid sequence: CASSEAGRIYGYTF. The J gene is TRBJ1-2, the V gene TRBV25-1; D may be TRBD1 (5 bases). This CDR3 is built from 14 residues. The V gene lost 2 bases and the J gene lost 4 bases, with 11 bases spanning the gap. Germline V gene data show CDR1 as MGHDK and CDR2 as SYGVNS.

Comments on this clonotype: Germline and junction disagree at one end, which may indicate a read error. The CDR3 DNA follows: TGTGCCAGTAGTGGGAGACGGAGCGGGGGGTTCTCCTACAATGAGCAGTTCTTC. Encoded protein: CASSGRRSGGFSYNEQFF. The chain is built from TRBV2 and TRBJ2-1, with 9 bases matching TRBD2. Per the germline V gene, CDR1 is SNHLY and CDR2 is FYNNEI. This CDR3 contains 18 residues.

The chain joins TRBV4-2 to TRBJ1-2, with unresolved D. V lost 3 bases and J lost 3, with 11 bases in between. The germline gives CDR1 LGHNA, CDR2 YNFKEQ. The CDR3 length is 14 residues. The CDR3 reads CASSHGREDYGYTF. The CDR3 DNA follows: TGTGCCAGCAGCCATGGTAGGGAGGACTATGGCTACACCTTC.

The table lists this clonotype with many counts. The V gene is TRBV6-2 or TRBV6-3, the J gene TRBJ2-7; tentative D call: TRBD2 (6 bases). This CDR3 is built from 12 residues. Germline V gene data show CDR1 as MNHEY and CDR2 as SVGEGT. The V and J ends lost 7 bases and 0 bases respectively, with 7 bases between them. The CDR3 nucleotides read TGTGCCAGCACGGGGGACTCCTACGAGCAGTACTTC. Its protein is CASTGDSYEQYF.

J is TRBJ1-2 and V is TRBV9; D is unresolved. Germline CDR1 reads SGDLS; CDR2 reads YYNGEE. This CDR3 comprises 12 residues. Trimming pared 4 bases from V and 8 bases from J, leaving 12 bases between. In nucleotides, the CDR3 is TGTGCCAGCAGCCCCACTGATTACGGCTACACCTTC. Translating it yields CASSPTDYGYTF. Filled out from reference TRBV9 and TRBJ1-2, the complete variable domain reads DSGVTQTPKHLITATGQRVTLRCSPRSGDLSVYWYQQSLDQGLQFLIQYYNGEERAKGNILERFSAQQFPDLHSELNLSSLELGDSALYFCASSPTDYGYTFGSGTRLTVV.

This chain uses TRBV7-2 with TRBJ2-7; D might be TRBD1 (6 bases). The CDR3 runs to 13 residues. Trimming took off 6 bases at V and 3 bases at J, with 12 bases between the two ends. CDR1 SGHTA and CDR2 FQGNSA come from the germline V gene. The chain's CDR3 is CASRGAGVYEQYF. The CDR3 region has the DNA TGTGCCAGCAGGGGGGCTGGGGTCTACGAGCAGTACTTC.

The J gene is TRBJ1-2, the V gene TRBV11-2; D remains ambiguous. CDR1 and CDR2 from the germline V gene are SGHAT and FQNNGV. The CDR3 contains 15 residues. Trimming pared 1 base from V and 4 bases from J, leaving 13 bases between. The CDR3 DNA sequence: TGTGCCAGCAGCTTAGGTGGTACGGACCCCTATGGCTACACCTTC. Its protein is CASSLGGTDPYGYTF.

This clonotype occurred a few times. The chain joins TRBV14 to TRBJ2-5; D gene unclear. CDR1 SGHDN and CDR2 FVKESK come from the germline V gene. Trimming shortened V by 1 base and J by 2 bases, and 14 bases separated the two germline ends. The length of the CDR3 is 16 residues. CDR3 region: CASSQGVKVPQETQYF. As DNA, the CDR3 is TGTGCCAGCAGCCAAGGGGTTAAGGTACCTCAAGAGACCCAGTACTTC.

The V gene is TRBV5-6, the J gene TRBJ1-4, with D hard to call. This CDR3 contains 15 residues. Trimming stripped 1 base from V and 5 bases from J, with 12 bases between. Germline values: CDR1 SGHDT, CDR2 YYEEEE. The CDR3 DNA reads TGTGCCAGCAGCTTGACGCCCTTGGGGAATGAAAAACTGTTTTTT. Translating gives CASSLTPLGNEKLFF.

In this sample, this clonotype turned up a few times. The gene calls are TRBV7-2 and TRBJ2-1; 9 bases fit TRBD2. CDR1 is SGHTA and CDR2 is FQGNSA in the germline V gene. V gave up 5 bases and J gave up 0 bases; unmatched junction bases: 8. The CDR3 spans 17 residues. The CDR3 region has the DNA TGTGCCAGCAGCCCGACTCTAGCGGGGACCTCCTACAATGAGCAGTTCTTC. Translated: CASSPTLAGTSYNEQFF.

The V and J genes are TRBV7-2 and TRBJ1-6, with unresolved D. The germline V gene has CDR1 SGHTA and CDR2 FQGNSA. Trimming took off 5 bases at V and 10 bases at J, with 12 bases between the two ends. There are 13 residues in the CDR3. This CDR3 is CASSPRFASPLHF. Here the CDR3 DNA reads TGTGCCAGCAGCCCCCGTTTCGCCTCACCCCTCCACTTT.

This sequence joins TRBV2 and TRBJ2-2; 8 bases line up with TRBD1. V trimming: 2 bases; J trimming: 7 bases; junction bases outside the gene matches: 6. This CDR3 contains 15 residues. CDR1 is SNHLY, CDR2 FYNNEI, per germline. The CDR3 DNA reads as TGTGCCAGCAGTGAACAGGGGGCGACGTTCGGGGAGCTGTTTTTT. This codes for CASSEQGATFGELFF.